A selection of T cell receptor beta chains follows, all from one sample in a study of OX40 agonist ivuxolimab in advanced cancers. Profiled with immunoSEQ multiplex PCR; TCRdb holds only in-frame clones, not every one. The sample includes around 46,000 clones, about 90% of them seen just once. Sequenced here: CD4+ or CD8+ T cells sorted from blood, sampled in a trial of the OX40 agonist ivuxolimab. The source is an adult with an advanced solid tumor such as melanoma, head and neck, liver or kidney cancer. The CDR3 runs from the conserved cysteine through the conserved F or W. D genes are given only for firm matches. A row's size may be missing; if present it is once, few, many or a size class.

abundance: .; j_gene: TRBJ2-7; v_gene: TRBV7-2; d_gene: .; CDR3nt: TGTGCCAGCAGCTTTCAGGGTACCTACGAGCAGTACTTC; CDR3aa: CASSFQGTYEQYF
abundance: .; j_gene: TRBJ2-7; v_gene: TRBV27; d_gene: .; CDR3nt: TGTGCCAGCAGTTTATATCGGGACTCCTACGAGCAGTACTTC; CDR3aa: CASSLYRDSYEQYF
abundance: .; j_gene: TRBJ1-2; v_gene: TRBV12-5; d_gene: .; CDR3nt: TGTGCTAGTGGATCCTACGCAGGGGAAGGCTACACCTTC; CDR3aa: CASGSYAGEGYTF
abundance: .; j_gene: TRBJ2-1; v_gene: TRBV7-9; d_gene: TRBD1; CDR3nt: TGTGCCAGCAGTTCACACGGGACAGATGTTGAGCAGTTCTTC; CDR3aa: CASSSHGTDVEQFF
abundance: .; j_gene: TRBJ2-7; v_gene: TRBV6-5; d_gene: .; CDR3nt: TGTGCCAGCAGCTTCGCGTCGGACCACGAGCAGTACTTC; CDR3aa: CASSFASDHEQYF
abundance: .; j_gene: TRBJ2-3; v_gene: TRBV5-1; d_gene: .; CDR3nt: TGCGCCAGCAGCTTTGACCGCACAGATACGCAGTATTTT; CDR3aa: CASSFDRTDTQYF
abundance: .; j_gene: TRBJ1-5; v_gene: TRBV7-2; d_gene: TRBD1; CDR3nt: TGTGCCAGCAGCTGGGAGGGGGCTAATCAGCCCCAGCATTTT; CDR3aa: CASSWEGANQPQHF
abundance: once; j_gene: TRBJ1-2; v_gene: TRBV6-6; d_gene: .; CDR3nt: TGTGCCAGCAGCGAACAGCCGTACTATGGCTACACCTTC; CDR3aa: CASSEQPYYGYTF
abundance: .; j_gene: TRBJ2-1; v_gene: TRBV6-1; d_gene: TRBD2; CDR3nt: TGTGCCAGCAGTGAAGGGCTAGCGGGAAGGAATGAGCAGTTCTTC; CDR3aa: CASSEGLAGRNEQFF
abundance: .; j_gene: TRBJ2-3; v_gene: TRBV7-3; d_gene: TRBD2; CDR3nt: TGTGCCAGCAGCTTAGGTCTAGCGGGCACAGATACGCAGTATTTT; CDR3aa: CASSLGLAGTDTQYF
abundance: once; j_gene: TRBJ2-1; v_gene: TRBV5-8; d_gene: .; CDR3nt: TGTGCCAGCAGCTTGTTGGGTGAGCAGTTCTTC; CDR3aa: CASSLLGEQFF
abundance: once; j_gene: TRBJ2-5; v_gene: TRBV14; d_gene: .; CDR3nt: TGTGCCAGCACCAGGGGGGGCTACGGGGAGACCCAGTACTTC; CDR3aa: CASTRGGYGETQYF
abundance: .; j_gene: TRBJ2-3; v_gene: TRBV6-5; d_gene: .; CDR3nt: TGTGCCAGCAGCGGGGGCGTTCGTACAGATACGCAGTATTTT; CDR3aa: CASSGGVRTDTQYF
abundance: .; j_gene: TRBJ2-1; v_gene: TRBV27; d_gene: .; CDR3nt: TGTGCCAGCAGTTTTGGTCAGAGCTACAATGAGCAGTTCTTC; CDR3aa: CASSFGQSYNEQFF
abundance: .; j_gene: TRBJ2-2; v_gene: TRBV5-8; d_gene: .; CDR3nt: TGTGCCAGCTCCAGCGGGGAGCTGTTTTTT; CDR3aa: CASSSGELFF
abundance: .; j_gene: TRBJ2-1; v_gene: TRBV27; d_gene: TRBD2; CDR3nt: TGTGCCAGCAGCACAGCGGGAGGGCCCTACAATGAGCAGTTCTTC; CDR3aa: CASSTAGGPYNEQFF
abundance: .; j_gene: TRBJ1-3; v_gene: TRBV11-2; d_gene: .; CDR3nt: TGTGCCAGCAGCTGGACTACTGGAAACACCATATATTTT; CDR3aa: CASSWTTGNTIYF
abundance: .; j_gene: TRBJ1-2; v_gene: TRBV5-6; d_gene: .; CDR3nt: TGTGCCAGCAGCTTGAGGGAATATGGCTACACCTTC; CDR3aa: CASSLREYGYTF
abundance: .; j_gene: TRBJ1-1; v_gene: TRBV30; d_gene: .; CDR3nt: TGTGCCTGGAGTGTCGGGATGAACACTGAAGCTTTCTTT; CDR3aa: CAWSVGMNTEAFF
abundance: .; j_gene: TRBJ2-7; v_gene: TRBV7-1; d_gene: .; CDR3nt: TGTGCCAGCAGCATCTCCTGGCAGGCCGACGAGCAGTACTTC; CDR3aa: CASSISWQADEQYF
abundance: .; j_gene: TRBJ2-7; v_gene: TRBV10-3; d_gene: .; CDR3nt: TGTGCCATCAGTGAGTTTGAACTCACCCCCTACGAGCAGTACTTC; CDR3aa: CAISEFELTPYEQYF
abundance: .; j_gene: TRBJ1-4; v_gene: TRBV7-2; d_gene: .; CDR3nt: TGTGCCAGCAGCTTAGTAACTGGGGCGGAGGAAAAACTGTTTTTT; CDR3aa: CASSLVTGAEEKLFF
abundance: .; j_gene: TRBJ2-7; v_gene: TRBV7-9; d_gene: .; CDR3nt: TGTGCCAGCAGCTTAAGTGCACTAGTAGATGAGCAGTACTTC; CDR3aa: CASSLSALVDEQYF
abundance: .; j_gene: TRBJ1-5; v_gene: TRBV4-3; d_gene: .; CDR3nt: TGCGCCAGCAGCCAAGACCCCCCCCGACATGAGAGCAATCAGCCCCAGCATTTT; CDR3aa: CASSQDPPRHESNQPQHF
abundance: once; j_gene: TRBJ2-2; v_gene: TRBV2; d_gene: TRBD2; CDR3nt: TGTGCCAGCAGTACTGGGACTAGCGGGGGGGCCGGGGAGCTGTTTTTT; CDR3aa: CASSTGTSGGAGELFF
abundance: .; j_gene: TRBJ2-3; v_gene: TRBV6-6; d_gene: .; CDR3nt: TGTGCCAGCAGCCTCTCGAAGCGTCCCACAGATACGCAGTATTTT; CDR3aa: CASSLSKRPTDTQYF
abundance: .; j_gene: TRBJ1-1; v_gene: TRBV6-5; d_gene: .; CDR3nt: TGTGCCAGCAGTAGAATTGCCATGAACACTGAAGCTTTCTTT; CDR3aa: CASSRIAMNTEAFF
abundance: .; j_gene: TRBJ1-5; v_gene: TRBV7-2; d_gene: .; CDR3nt: TGTGCCAGCAGCTTAGGATATCAGCCCCAGCATTTT; CDR3aa: CASSLGYQPQHF
abundance: .; j_gene: TRBJ1-3; v_gene: TRBV12-2; d_gene: .; CDR3nt: TGTGCAAGTCGCTTAGTCCAACAGGGTGTGTCTGGAAACACCATATATTTT; CDR3aa: CASRLVQQGVSGNTIYF